Only one count was recorded for the clone carrying this T cell receptor (beta chain). Its antigen is undetermined. The entry originates in a study of cytomegalovirus exposure and HLA in healthy donors. The PCR made use of 60 Vbeta and 13 Jbeta primers. Assay: immunoSEQ multiplex PCR; the TCRdb copy retains only in-frame clones and omits some. The sample yields around 190,000 clones, roughly 90% seen once. With V trimmed by 2 bases and J by 2 bases, 5 bases remained unmatched. Germline CDR1 is SGDLS and CDR2 is YYNGEE. The CDR3 runs to 16 residues. Findings of the study overall: By a later analysis, the bulk of CMV-associated TCR beta chains appeared HLA-restricted. CMV antigen specificity was confirmed in vitro for a few CMV-associated chains.

This sequence joins TRBV9 and TRBJ2-2; 8 bases agree with TRBD2. This receptor was taken from a boy aged 2 to 10 in good health and CMV-seronegative. Sequenced sample: PBMCs. Written as DNA, the CDR3 is TGTGCCAGCAGCGTCCGGCTAGCGGGCAACACCGGGGAGCTGTTTTTT. This translates into CASSVRLAGNTGELFF.